The text below deals with one TCR beta chain. TCRdb keeps only in-frame clones here, not all; method: immunoSEQ multiplex PCR. The table lists around 150,000 clones, around 81% of them singletons, with around 10% in the top ten. Germline CDR1 is SGHRS and CDR2 is YFSETQ. The CDR3 runs 13 residues. With V trimmed by 3 bases and J by 6 bases, 3 bases remained unmatched. The data stem from a study of blood T cell repertoires in COVID-19. Study summary: Sample material is recorded as cDNA or gDNA derived from T cells, B-cell-depleted T cells, or PBMCs.

The sequenced sample was peripheral blood. This chain joins TRBV5-1 and TRBJ2-1, with 7 bases matching TRBD1. This receptor was taken from a man between 60 and 70 years old with active or convalescent COVID-19. The CDR3 DNA is TGCGCCAGCAGCTCTCAGGGGGTCAATGAGCAGTTCTTC. This sequence encodes CASSSQGVNEQFF. Variable domain in full (rest from reference TRBV5-1 and TRBJ2-1): KAGVTQTPRYLIKTRGQQVTLSCSPISGHRSVSWYQQTPGQGLQFLFEYFSETQRNKGNFPGRFSGRQFSNSRSEMNVSTLELGDSALYLCASSSQGVNEQFFGPGTRLTVL.